The entry below describes one T cell receptor beta chain. Its cognate antigen is unknown. The length of the CDR3 is 15 residues. Germline CDR1 and CDR2: MDHEN and SYDVKM. J was trimmed by 7 bases and V by 7 bases; bases with no gene match: 11. Profiling relied on immunoSEQ multiplex PCR, and the TCRdb table lists in-frame clones only, not all of them. The data show more than 120,000 clones, roughly 87% seen once. The entry originates in a study of cytomegalovirus exposure and HLA in healthy donors. Overall study: Later analysis reported that the 130 or so validation repertoires shared the platform of the 600 to 750 first-cohort repertoires. Points from the study as a whole: Cytomegalovirus association was listed for about 150 TCR beta chains. In the 120 validation repertoires, 85% to 95% of cluster scores exceeded 0, per a later analysis. High sensitivity and specificity were reportedly achieved when the classifier diagnosed cytomegalovirus status.

This chain links TRBV28 with TRBJ1-4, with 8 bases that match TRBD1. The TCR originated in a man aged 18 to 35 in good health and CMV-seropositive. The specimen was PBMCs. DNA for the CDR3: TGTGCCAGCACCACCCGCAGGGGGCGGCGTGAAAAACTGTTTTTT. This sequence encodes CASTTRRGRREKLFF. Full variable domain (outside the CDR3, taken from reference TRBV28 and TRBJ1-4): DVKVTQSSRYLVKRTGEKVFLECVQDMDHENMFWYRQDPGLGLRLIYFSYDVKMKEKGDIPEGYSVSREKKERFSLILESASTNQTSMYLCASTTRRGRREKLFFGSGTQLSVL.